This T cell receptor beta chain came from a study of control samples from healthy donors and cancer patients. Sequenced by immunoSEQ multiplex PCR; TCRdb stores in-frame clones only, minus some. The repertoire holds around 120,000 clones, with approximately 88% as singletons. The CDR3 is made up of 11 amino acids. V lost 0 bases and J lost 7, with 4 bases in between. CDR1 is SGHRS and CDR2 is YFSETQ in the germline V gene. The clonotype was recovered from a man between 35 and 55 years old in good health. The sample comprised blood. This chain links TRBV5-1 with TRBJ1-1, with D unclear. The CDR3 nucleotides are TGCGCCAGCAGCTTGGGAAGTGAAGCTTTCTTT. Protein: CASSLGSEAFF. Supplemented by reference TRBV5-1 and TRBJ1-1, the full variable domain reads KAGVTQTPRYLIKTRGQQVTLSCSPISGHRSVSWYQQTPGQGLQFLFEYFSETQRNKGNFPGRFSGRQFSNSRSEMNVSTLELGDSALYLCASSLGSEAFFGQGTRLTVV.